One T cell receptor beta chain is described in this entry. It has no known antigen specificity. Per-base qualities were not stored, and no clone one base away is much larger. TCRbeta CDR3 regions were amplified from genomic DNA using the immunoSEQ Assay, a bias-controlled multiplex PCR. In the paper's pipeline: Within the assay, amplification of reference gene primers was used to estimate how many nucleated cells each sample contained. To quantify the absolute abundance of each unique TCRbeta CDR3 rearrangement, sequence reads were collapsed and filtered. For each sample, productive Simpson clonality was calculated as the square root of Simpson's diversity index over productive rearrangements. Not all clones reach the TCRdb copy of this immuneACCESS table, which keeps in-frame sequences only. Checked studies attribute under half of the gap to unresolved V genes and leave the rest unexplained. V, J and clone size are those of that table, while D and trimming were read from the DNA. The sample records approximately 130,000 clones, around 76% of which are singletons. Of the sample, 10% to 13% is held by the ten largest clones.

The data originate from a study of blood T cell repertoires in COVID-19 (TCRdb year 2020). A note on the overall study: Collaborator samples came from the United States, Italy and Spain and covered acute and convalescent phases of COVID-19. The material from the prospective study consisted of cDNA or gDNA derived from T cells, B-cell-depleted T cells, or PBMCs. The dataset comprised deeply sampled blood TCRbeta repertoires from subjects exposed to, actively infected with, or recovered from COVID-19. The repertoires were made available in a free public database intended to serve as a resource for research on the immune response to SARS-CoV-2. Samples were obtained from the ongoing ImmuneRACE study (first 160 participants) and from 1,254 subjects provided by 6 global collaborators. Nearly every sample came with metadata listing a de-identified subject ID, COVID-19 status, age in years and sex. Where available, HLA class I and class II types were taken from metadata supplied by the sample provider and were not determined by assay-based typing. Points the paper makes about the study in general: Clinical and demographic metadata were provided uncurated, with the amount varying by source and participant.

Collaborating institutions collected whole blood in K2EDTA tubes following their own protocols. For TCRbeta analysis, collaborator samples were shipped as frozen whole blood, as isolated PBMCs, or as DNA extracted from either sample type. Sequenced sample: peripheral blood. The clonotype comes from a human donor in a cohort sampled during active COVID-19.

DNA sequence: TGCAGCGTTGCCGTACCCCTTGGGCCGGACATGTCGGGCTACGAGCAGTACTTC. The encoded protein is CSVAVPLGPDMSGYEQYF. The sequence links TRBV29-1 to TRBJ2-7; the D segment could be TRBD1, given 5 matching bases. The germline V gene yields SQVTM for CDR1 and ANQGSEA for CDR2. The CDR3 numbers 18 residues from cysteine through phenylalanine. Only the CDR3 DNA is retained, 54 bases long and in frame from the first base. V was cut back by 4 bases and J by 3 bases, leaving a gap of 28 bases between them.